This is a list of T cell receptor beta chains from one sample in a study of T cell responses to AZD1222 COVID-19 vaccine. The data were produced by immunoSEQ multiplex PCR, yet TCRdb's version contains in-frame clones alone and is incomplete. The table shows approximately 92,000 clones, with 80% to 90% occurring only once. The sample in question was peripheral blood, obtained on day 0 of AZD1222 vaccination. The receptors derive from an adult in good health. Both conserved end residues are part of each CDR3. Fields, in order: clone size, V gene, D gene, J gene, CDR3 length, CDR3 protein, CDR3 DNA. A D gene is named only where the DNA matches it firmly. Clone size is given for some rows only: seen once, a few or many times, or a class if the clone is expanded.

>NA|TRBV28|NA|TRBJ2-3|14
CASSLALAQRAQYF
TGTGCCAGCAGTTTAGCACTAGCTCAAAGGGCGCAGTATTTT
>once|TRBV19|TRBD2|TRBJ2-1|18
CASSTGTSGGFLGNEQFF
TGTGCCAGTAGTACCGGGACTAGCGGGGGGTTTCTCGGGAATGAGCAGTTCTTC
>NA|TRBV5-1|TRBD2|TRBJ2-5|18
CASSLVGASGVRQETQYF
TGCGCCAGCAGCTTGGTGGGGGCTAGCGGGGTCCGCCAAGAGACCCAGTACTTC
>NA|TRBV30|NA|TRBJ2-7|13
CACHRQDSYEQYF
TGTGCCTGCCATAGACAGGACTCCTACGAGCAGTACTTC
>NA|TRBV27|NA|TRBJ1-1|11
CASILGPEAFF
TGTGCCAGCATACTGGGACCTGAAGCTTTCTTT
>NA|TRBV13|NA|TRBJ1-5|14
CASSLGGPNQPQHF
TGTGCCAGCAGCTTAGGAGGGCCGAATCAGCCCCAGCATTTT
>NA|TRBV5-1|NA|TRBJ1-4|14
CASSLTALNEKLFF
TGCGCCAGCAGCTTGACTGCCCTTAATGAAAAACTGTTTTTT
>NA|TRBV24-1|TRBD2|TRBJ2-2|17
CATSDFRGGADSGELFF
TGTGCCACCAGTGATTTCCGCGGGGGGGCCGATAGCGGGGAGCTGTTTTTT
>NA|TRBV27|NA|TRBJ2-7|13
CASSLKVFYEQYF
TGTGCCAGCAGTTTGAAGGTGTTCTACGAGCAGTACTTC
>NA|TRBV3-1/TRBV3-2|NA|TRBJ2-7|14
CASSQEARYYEQYF
TGTGCCAGCAGCCAAGAAGCCAGATACTACGAGCAGTACTTC
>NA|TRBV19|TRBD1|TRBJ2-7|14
CASRPRDRAYEQYF
TGTGCCAGTAGACCTCGGGACAGAGCCTACGAGCAGTACTTC
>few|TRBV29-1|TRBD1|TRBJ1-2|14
CSVGSTGVGNGYTF
TGCAGCGTTGGTTCAACAGGGGTTGGGAATGGCTACACCTTC
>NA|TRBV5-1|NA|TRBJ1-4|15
CASSLVQSSNEKLFF
TGCGCCAGCAGCCTCGTACAGTCTAGCAATGAAAAACTGTTTTTT
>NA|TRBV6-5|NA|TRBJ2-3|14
CASTVQTRTDTQYF
TGTGCCAGCACCGTACAAACGAGAACAGATACGCAGTATTTT
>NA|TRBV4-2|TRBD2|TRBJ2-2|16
CASSPFAGGVTGELFF
TGTGCCAGCAGCCCTTTTGCGGGAGGGGTTACCGGGGAGCTGTTTTTT
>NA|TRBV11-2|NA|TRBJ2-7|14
CASRLTDGPYEQYF
TGTGCCAGCAGGCTAACCGACGGACCCTACGAGCAGTACTTC
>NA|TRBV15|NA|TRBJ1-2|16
CATSRGPREGLYGYTF
TGTGCCACCAGCAGAGGACCCCGAGAGGGGCTCTATGGCTACACCTTC
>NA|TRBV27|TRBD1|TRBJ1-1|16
CASSYLSRGANTEAFF
TGTGCCAGCAGTTATTTAAGCAGGGGGGCGAACACTGAAGCTTTCTTT
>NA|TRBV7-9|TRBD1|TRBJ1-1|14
CASSRDRGLTEAFF
TGTGCCAGCAGCCGGGACAGGGGGCTCACTGAAGCTTTCTTT
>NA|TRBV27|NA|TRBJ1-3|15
CASSPSGGVGNTIYF
TGTGCCAGCAGTCCGTCCGGGGGCGTTGGAAACACCATATATTTT
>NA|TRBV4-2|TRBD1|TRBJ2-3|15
CASSGSGTGVDTQYF
TGTGCCAGCAGCGGTTCCGGGACAGGGGTAGATACGCAGTATTTT
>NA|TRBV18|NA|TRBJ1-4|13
CASQEGTNEKLFF
TGTGCCAGCCAAGAAGGAACTAATGAAAAACTGTTTTTT
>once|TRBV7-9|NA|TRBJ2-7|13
CASSTGTADEQYF
TGTGCCAGCAGCACCGGGACCGCCGACGAGCAGTACTTC
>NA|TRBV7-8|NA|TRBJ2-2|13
CASSAGVAGELFF
TGTGCCAGCAGCGCCGGTGTGGCCGGGGAGCTGTTTTTT
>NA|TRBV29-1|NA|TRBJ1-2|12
CSGTNGDYGYTF
TGCAGCGGCACTAACGGGGACTATGGCTACACCTTC
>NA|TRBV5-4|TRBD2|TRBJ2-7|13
CASSTSGSYEQYF
TGTGCCAGCAGCACTAGCGGCTCCTACGAGCAGTACTTC
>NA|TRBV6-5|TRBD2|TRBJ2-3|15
CASSYGTSGADTQYF
TGTGCCAGCAGTTATGGGACTAGCGGGGCAGATACGCAGTATTTT
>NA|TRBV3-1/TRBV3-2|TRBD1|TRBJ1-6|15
CASSQVVQGYSPLHF
TGTGCCAGCAGCCAAGTCGTACAGGGGTATTCACCCCTCCACTTT
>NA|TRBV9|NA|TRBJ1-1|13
CAGAQGMNTEAFF
TGTGCCGGCGCACAGGGAATGAACACTGAAGCTTTCTTT
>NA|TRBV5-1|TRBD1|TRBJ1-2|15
CASSPDRPPNYGYTF
TGCGCCAGCAGCCCGGACAGGCCTCCTAACTATGGCTACACCTTC
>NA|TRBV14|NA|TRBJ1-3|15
CASSLRGVSGNTIYF
TGTGCCAGCAGCCTAAGAGGGGTCTCCGGAAACACCATATATTTT
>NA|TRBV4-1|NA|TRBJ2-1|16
CASSQDAGHVYNEQFF
TGCGCCAGCAGCCAAGATGCGGGACACGTCTACAATGAGCAGTTCTTC
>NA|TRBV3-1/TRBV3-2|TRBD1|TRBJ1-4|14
CASSQGGTEEKLFF
TGTGCCAGCAGCCAAGGGGGGACAGAAGAAAAACTGTTTTTT
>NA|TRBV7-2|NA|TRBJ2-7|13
CASSLPGPGEQYF
TGTGCCAGCAGCTTACCGGGGCCCGGAGAGCAGTACTTC
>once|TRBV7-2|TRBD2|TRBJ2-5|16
CASSSRTSGGAETQYF
TGTGCCAGCAGCTCTAGGACTAGCGGGGGAGCAGAGACCCAGTACTTC
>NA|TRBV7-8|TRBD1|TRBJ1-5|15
CASSLVQGPILPQHF
TGTGCCAGCAGCTTAGTACAGGGGCCTATATTGCCCCAGCATTTT
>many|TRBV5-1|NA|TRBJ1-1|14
CASSLDGSNTEAFF
TGCGCCAGCAGCTTGGACGGTTCGAACACTGAAGCTTTCTTT
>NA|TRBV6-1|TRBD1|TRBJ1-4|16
CASSETWDSAREKLFF
TGTGCCAGCAGTGAAACTTGGGACAGTGCTCGAGAAAAACTGTTTTTT
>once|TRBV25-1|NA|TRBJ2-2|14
CASSDQGRTGELFF
TGTGCCAGCAGTGACCAGGGTAGGACCGGGGAGCTGTTTTTT
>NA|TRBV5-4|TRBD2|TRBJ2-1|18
CASSAGLAGGQGYNEQFF
TGTGCCAGCAGCGCGGGACTAGCGGGGGGGCAGGGATACAATGAGCAGTTCTTC
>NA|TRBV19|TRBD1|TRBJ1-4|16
CASTPVRTGRNEKLFF
TGTGCCAGTACCCCCGTGCGGACAGGGCGTAATGAAAAACTGTTTTTT
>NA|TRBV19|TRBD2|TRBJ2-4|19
CASSIAPTSGVGTKNIQYF
TGTGCCAGTAGTATAGCCCCAACTAGCGGGGTAGGAACCAAAAACATTCAGTACTTC
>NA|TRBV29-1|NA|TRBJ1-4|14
CSVGGADFNEKLFF
TGCAGCGTTGGGGGGGCGGACTTTAATGAAAAACTGTTTTTT
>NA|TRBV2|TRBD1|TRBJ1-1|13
CASVPTGIGVAFF
TGTGCCAGCGTCCCGACAGGGATAGGGGTAGCTTTCTTT
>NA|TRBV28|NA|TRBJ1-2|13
CASSYQGSYGYTF
TGTGCCAGCAGTTATCAGGGAAGCTATGGCTACACCTTC
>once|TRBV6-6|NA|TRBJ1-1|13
CASILGRSTEAFF
TGTGCCAGCATTCTTGGACGATCCACTGAAGCTTTCTTT
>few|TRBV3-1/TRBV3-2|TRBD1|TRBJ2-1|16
CASSQNPGQGYNEQFF
TGTGCCAGCAGCCAAAACCCGGGACAGGGTTACAATGAGCAGTTCTTC
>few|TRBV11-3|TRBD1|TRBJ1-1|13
CASSWDSGGEAFF
TGTGCCAGCAGCTGGGACAGCGGAGGTGAAGCTTTCTTT
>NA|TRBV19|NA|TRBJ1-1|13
CASSNLVGDEAFF
TGTGCCAGTAGTAACTTAGTGGGGGATGAAGCTTTCTTT
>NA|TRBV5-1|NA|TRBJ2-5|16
CASSLGGRPDQETQYF
TGCGCCAGCAGCTTGGGGGGACGTCCGGATCAAGAGACCCAGTACTTC
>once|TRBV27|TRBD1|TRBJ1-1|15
CASSYLDRVNTEAFF
TGTGCCAGCAGCTACCTCGACAGGGTAAACACTGAAGCTTTCTTT
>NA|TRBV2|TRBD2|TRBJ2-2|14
CASNVAGEAGELFF
TGTGCCAGCAATGTAGCGGGGGAGGCCGGGGAGCTGTTTTTT